Following are 26 T cell receptor beta chains from one sample sequenced in a study of blood T cell repertoires in COVID-19. TCRdb keeps only in-frame clones here, not all; method: immunoSEQ multiplex PCR. Here the sample spans about 390,000 clones, about 90% being singletons. Sequencing input: peripheral blood. All receptors come from a woman in her fifties or sixties with COVID-19, enrolled during active disease.

This clone showed up just once. The J gene is TRBJ2-7, the V gene TRBV28, with 8 nucleotides matching TRBD1. Germline trimming cut 5 bases from V and 3 bases from J; bases unmatched to any gene: 6. Germline CDR1 is MDHEN and CDR2 is SYDVKM. The CDR3 runs to 14 residues. CDR3 sequence: CASSLWGTGYEQYF. The CDR3 bases are TGTGCCAGCAGTCTTTGGGGGACAGGCTACGAGCAGTACTTC.

The chain has TRBV7-8 and TRBJ1-2, with 7 bases matching TRBD1. Trimming cost V 5 bases and J 4 bases; bases outside gene matches: 7. Germline CDR1 and CDR2: SGHVS and FQNEAQ. The CDR3 contains 14 residues. Here the CDR3 reads CASSRSGTVYGYTF. DNA for the CDR3: TGTGCCAGCAGCCGTTCAGGGACAGTCTATGGCTACACCTTC. The variable domain in full, with the rest retrieved from reference TRBV7-8 and TRBJ1-2, is GAGVSQSPRYKVAKRGQDVALRCDPISGHVSLFWYQQALGQGPEFLTYFQNEAQLDKSGLPSDRFFAERPEGSVSTLKIQRTQQEDSAVYLCASSRSGTVYGYTFGSGTRLTVV.

The chain employs TRBV29-1 and TRBJ1-1; 8 bases fit TRBD1. The CDR3 covers 19 residues. The germline V gene has CDR1 SQVTM and CDR2 ANQGSEA. The trim removed 5 bases at V and 11 bases at J, leaving 31 bases unmatched. The CDR3 region is CSVFKRPSLNRGKGPTAFF. CDR3 sequence (DNA): TGCAGCGTTTTCAAACGTCCTAGTCTCAACAGGGGGAAAGGACCTACGGCTTTCTTT.

The chain joins TRBV7-3 to TRBJ2-7; unclear D gene. Germline values: CDR1 SGHTA, CDR2 FQGTGA. The CDR3 has 13 amino acids. The germline V and J ends were trimmed by 5 bases and 2 bases, with 10 bases remaining between them. The CDR3 DNA sequence: TGTGCCAGCAGCCTCGCGGCGGCCTACGAGCAGTACTTC. It is translated as CASSLAAAYEQYF. Using reference TRBV7-3 and TRBJ2-7 for the parts outside the CDR3, the full variable domain is GAGVSQTPSNKVTEKGKYVELRCDPISGHTALYWYRQSLGQGPEFLIYFQGTGAADDSGLPNDRFFAVRPEGSVSTLKIQRTERGDSAVYLCASSLAAAYEQYFGPGTRLTVT.

The chain is built from TRBV7-8 and TRBJ2-2; D is perhaps TRBD1 (5 bases). Germline V lookup: CDR1 SGHVS, CDR2 FQNEAQ. The length of the CDR3 is 14 residues. The V gene lost 5 bases and the J gene lost 1 base, with 8 bases spanning the gap. CDR3 coding DNA: TGTGCCAGCAGCAAGACAGAGAACACCGGGGAGCTGTTTTTT. Its protein product is CASSKTENTGELFF.

The chain carries TRBV11-2 and TRBJ1-1, with D possibly matching TRBD1 (5 bases). The germline CDR1 and CDR2 sequences are SGHAT and FQNNGV. Trimming took 0 bases from V and 6 from J, leaving 8 bases between them. CDR3 size: 13 residues. CDR3: CASSLDRGAEAFF. The CDR3 nucleotides are TGTGCCAGCAGCTTAGATCGGGGGGCTGAAGCTTTCTTT.

This rearrangement joins TRBV7-9 to TRBJ2-7, with D tentatively TRBD1 (6 bases). Germline V gives CDR1 SEHNR, CDR2 FQNEAQ (reference sequence). This CDR3 is built from 18 residues. The V end lost 5 bases, the J end lost 2 bases, and 25 bases lay between the germline ends. In DNA, the CDR3 is TGTGCCAGCAGCGGGGTGGGGTATCAGGGGCGACGACCCTACGAGCAGTACTTC. This codes for CASSGVGYQGRRPYEQYF.

This clone was seen more than once but under ten times. The CDR3 sequence is CASSYSPGKGTEAFF. The CDR3 bases are TGTGCCAGCAGTTATTCCCCAGGGAAGGGCACTGAAGCTTTCTTT. The rearrangement joins TRBV6-5 to TRBJ1-1; tentatively, D is TRBD1 (5 bases). V dropped 3 bases and J dropped 4 bases, with 15 bases sitting between them. The germline V gene encodes CDR1 MNHEY and CDR2 SVGAGI. The CDR3 covers 15 residues.

This sequence joins TRBV28 and TRBJ2-7; a possible D gene is TRBD2 (6 bases). With 3 bases removed from V and 5 bases from J, the gap between germline ends came to 14 bases. Germline values: CDR1 MDHEN, CDR2 SYDVKM. The length of the CDR3 is 14 residues. CDR3 bases: TGTGCCAGCAGTTTTGCGGGGCCCCGGAACGAGCAGTACTTC. Encoded protein: CASSFAGPRNEQYF.

The table lists this clone with a count of one. V usage is TRBV2 and J usage is TRBJ1-2, with D hard to call. The CDR3 length is 13 residues. Per germline, CDR1 SNHLY and CDR2 FYNNEI. V shed 5 bases and J shed 1 base, with 8 bases lying between them. The CDR3 sequence: CASSFTVNYGYTF. For the CDR3, the DNA is TGTGCCAGCAGTTTTACAGTTAACTATGGCTACACCTTC.

The chain has TRBV4-1 and TRBJ1-6; 8 positions agree with TRBD1. Germline V gene lookup returns CDR1 MGHRA and CDR2 YSYEKL. CDR3 size: 16 residues. Trimming at V came to 0 bases and at J to 10 bases, leaving 8 bases not matched to a gene. The CDR3 spells CASSQERQGAASPLHF. The CDR3 DNA follows: TGCGCCAGCAGCCAAGAGAGGCAGGGGGCGGCATCACCCCTCCACTTT.

The chain carries TRBV9 and TRBJ2-1; D might be TRBD1 (5 bases). The CDR3 consists of 15 residues. Trimming shortened V by 0 bases and J by 8 bases, and 15 bases separated the two germline ends. The germline CDR1 and CDR2 sequences are SGDLS and YYNGEE. In DNA form, the CDR3 reads TGTGCCAGCAGCGTAGGTCGCTGGGGCTGGGATGAGCAGTTCTTC. Residues: CASSVGRWGWDEQFF.

The chain has TRBV9 and TRBJ2-2; 7 bases align to TRBD1. V lost 4 bases to trimming and J lost 0 bases; unmatched junction nucleotides: 6. The CDR3 is 16 residues long. CDR1 is SGDLS and CDR2 is YYNGEE in the germline V gene. As DNA, the CDR3 is TGTGCCAGCAGCCCCAAGGACAGGACGAACACCGGGGAGCTGTTTTTT. The encoded protein is CASSPKDRTNTGELFF.

The chain employs TRBV2 and TRBJ1-3; tentative D call: TRBD1 (6 bases). The CDR3 is made up of 14 amino acids. CDR1 and CDR2 (germline): SNHLY, FYNNEI. Trimming removed 5 bases from V and 0 bases from J, with 8 bases in between. In DNA form, the CDR3 reads TGTGCCAGCAGTCAACAGGGCTCTGGAAACACCATATATTTT. Translated, it gives CASSQQGSGNTIYF. The full variable domain, with the rest looked up from reference TRBV2 and TRBJ1-3, is EPEVTQTPSHQVTQMGQEVILRCVPISNHLYFYWYRQILGQKVEFLVSFYNNEISEKSEIFDDQFSVERPDGSNFTLKIRSTKLEDSAMYFCASSQQGSGNTIYFGEGSWLTVV.

This chain joins TRBV18 and TRBJ2-1, with TRBD1 matching 10 bases. The CDR3 is 18 amino acids. Trimming removed 3 bases from V and 8 bases from J; junction bases left unmatched: 16. CDR1 and CDR2 (germline): KGHSH, LQKENI. CDR3 region: CASSPYLGQGGISYEQFF. The CDR3 nucleotides read TGTGCCAGCTCACCCTACCTAGGACAGGGGGGAATCTCGTATGAGCAGTTCTTC.

The chain has TRBV19 and TRBJ2-3; TRBD2 agrees at 7 bases. Germline-derived CDR1 and CDR2 are LNHDA and SQIVND (reference sequence). The ends lost 5 bases at V and 4 bases at J; junction bases unmatched: 9. This CDR3 region has 15 residues. The CDR3 nucleotides are TGTGCCAGTAGTTTCCCGGGGGGTCGGGCAGATACGCAGTATTTT. Translating it yields CASSFPGGRADTQYF.

The chain is built from TRBV14 and TRBJ1-1; 7 bases fit TRBD1. J gave up 2 bases and V 6 bases, and 6 bases lay outside the gene matches. Germline V gene sequence: CDR1 SGHDN, CDR2 FVKESK. The CDR3 contains 14 residues. The CDR3 loop is CASRPTGVNTEAFF. The CDR3 coding sequence is TGTGCCAGCAGACCCACAGGGGTCAACACTGAAGCTTTCTTT.

J is TRBJ2-3 and V is TRBV19; 8 bases are shared with TRBD1. Germline V lookup: CDR1 LNHDA, CDR2 SQIVND (reference sequence). Losses at the gene ends were 6 bases for V and 4 bases for J; bases not matched to a gene: 6. The CDR3 spans 14 residues. The CDR3 reads CASRGTGGADTQYF. DNA of the CDR3: TGTGCCAGTAGGGGGACAGGAGGGGCAGATACGCAGTATTTT.

J is TRBJ2-1 and V is TRBV7-8; TRBD2 matches at 12 bases. The CDR3 sequence is 17 residues long. The V gene's germline CDR1 is SGHVS and CDR2 FQNEAQ. J was trimmed by 8 bases and V by 6 bases; bases with no gene match: 14. DNA for the CDR3: TGTGCCAGCAGTCCCCTTCCTAGCGGGGGGGCCTTGGATGAGCAGTTCTTC. Translating gives CASSPLPSGGALDEQFF.

The rearrangement joins TRBV6-5 to TRBJ2-1; 12 bases are a match to TRBD2. The germline gives CDR1 MNHEY, CDR2 SVGAGI. The V gene end was trimmed by 9 bases and the J gene end by 5 bases; junction bases not matched to a gene: 5. The CDR3 extends over 14 amino acids. The CDR3 DNA sequence: TGTGCCAGACTAGCGGGGGGCCGCAACAATGAGCAGTTCTTC. Protein: CARLAGGRNNEQFF.

V is TRBV28 and J is TRBJ1-5, with 9 bases fitting TRBD1. J lost 5 bases, V lost 5 bases, and 4 bases had no gene match. Germline V gene lookup returns CDR1 MDHEN and CDR2 SYDVKM. The CDR3 spans 14 residues. The CDR3 DNA follows: TGTGCCAGCAGTCCCAGGACAGGGGATCAGCCCCAGCATTTT. Its translation is CASSPRTGDQPQHF.

This chain uses TRBV7-9 with TRBJ1-3; D may be TRBD1 (6 bases). The CDR3 contains 15 residues. In germline, CDR1 is SEHNR, CDR2 FQNEAQ (reference sequence). The V gene lost 2 bases and the J gene lost 4 bases, with 12 bases spanning the gap. CDR3 loop: CASSLHGTSGNTIYF. For the CDR3, the DNA is TGTGCCAGCAGCTTACACGGGACATCGGGAAACACCATATATTTT.

The chain carries TRBV5-4 and TRBJ1-3; perhaps TRBD1 as D (5 bases). The germline V gene has CDR1 SGHNT and CDR2 YYREEE (reference sequence). CDR3 size: 15 residues. V was cut by 0 bases and J by 4 bases, with 11 bases left in between. In DNA form, the CDR3 reads TGTGCCAGCAGCTTGGTAGGGGTCGGAGGAAACACCATATATTTT. This codes for CASSLVGVGGNTIYF.

This chain joins TRBV27 and TRBJ2-3; possibly TRBD2 for D (7 bases). V was shortened by 5 bases and J by 14 bases, with 17 bases between the two germline ends. The germline gives CDR1 MNHEY, CDR2 SMNVEV (reference sequence). CDR3 length: 12 amino acids. CDR3 in amino acids: CASSPKGGGWYF. CDR3 in DNA: TGTGCCAGCAGTCCTAAGGGGGGGGGTTGGTATTTT.

This chain connects TRBV29-1 to TRBJ2-7; D call uncertain. This CDR3 region has 13 residues. V shed 5 bases and J shed 2 bases, with 13 bases lying between them. Germline V gene sequence: CDR1 SQVTM, CDR2 ANQGSEA. The CDR3 spells CSVCVSSAYEQYF. CDR3 in DNA: TGCAGCGTTTGTGTGTCGTCGGCCTACGAGCAGTACTTC.

This chain uses TRBV10-3 with TRBJ2-7, with no clear D. The length of the CDR3 is 15 residues. The ends were cut back, 2 bases at V and 5 bases at J, with 16 bases in the middle. The germline V gene encodes CDR1 ENHRY and CDR2 SYGVKD. CDR3 DNA: TGTGCCATCAGTGAGACATGGTTCCCTCCTGACGAGCAGTACTTC. Translation: CAISETWFPPDEQYF.